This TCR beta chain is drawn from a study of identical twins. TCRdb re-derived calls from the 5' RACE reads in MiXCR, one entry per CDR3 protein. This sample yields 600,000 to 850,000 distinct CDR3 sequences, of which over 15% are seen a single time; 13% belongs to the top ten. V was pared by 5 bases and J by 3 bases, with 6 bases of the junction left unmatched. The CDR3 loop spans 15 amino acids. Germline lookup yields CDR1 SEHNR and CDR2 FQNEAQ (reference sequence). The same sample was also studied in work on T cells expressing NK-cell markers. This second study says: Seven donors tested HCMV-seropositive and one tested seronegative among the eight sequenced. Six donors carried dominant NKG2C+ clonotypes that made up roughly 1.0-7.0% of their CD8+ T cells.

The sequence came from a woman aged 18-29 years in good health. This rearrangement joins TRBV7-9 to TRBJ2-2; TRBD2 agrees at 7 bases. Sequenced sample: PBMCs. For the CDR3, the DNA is TGTGCCAGCAGCAAGCGGGAAGTCGACACCGGGGAGCTGTTTTTT. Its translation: CASSKREVDTGELFF.